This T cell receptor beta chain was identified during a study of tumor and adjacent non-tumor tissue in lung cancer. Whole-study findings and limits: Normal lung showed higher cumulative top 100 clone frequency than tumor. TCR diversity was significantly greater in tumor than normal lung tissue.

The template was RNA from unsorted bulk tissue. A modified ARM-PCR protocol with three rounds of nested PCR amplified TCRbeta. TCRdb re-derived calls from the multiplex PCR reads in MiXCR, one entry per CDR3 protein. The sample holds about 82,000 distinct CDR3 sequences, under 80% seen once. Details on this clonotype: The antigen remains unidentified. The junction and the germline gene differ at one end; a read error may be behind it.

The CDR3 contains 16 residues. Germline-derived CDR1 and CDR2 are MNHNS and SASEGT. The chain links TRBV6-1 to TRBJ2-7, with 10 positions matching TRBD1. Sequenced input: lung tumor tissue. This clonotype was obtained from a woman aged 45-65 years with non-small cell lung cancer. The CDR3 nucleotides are TGCGCCAGCAGTGGACAGGGGGGACACATCGGGGGCGAGCAGTACTTC. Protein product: CASSGQGGHIGGEQYF.